Following are 24 T cell receptor beta chains from one sample sequenced in a study of early T cells in non-severe SARS-CoV-2 infection (dated by TCRdb to the early 2020s). The library was produced with 5' RACE. The sequencing machine was a NextSeq 500. Through fastp at Q25 and MiXCR, TCRdb rebuilt clones from the public reads, retaining in-frame beta chains. Records with the same CDR3 protein are collapsed into one entry carrying the most frequent genes and DNA. Here the sample has some 30,000 distinct CDR3 sequences; 4.5% to 7% occur a single time. The ten largest clones take up approximately 6.5% of the sample. Sequenced input: whole blood. These TCRs come from an adult who was a healthcare worker with PCR-confirmed SARS-CoV-2 infection or an uninfected control (not recorded which).

The chain couples TRBV30 to TRBJ2-5, with 9 bases aligning to TRBD2. The CDR3 contains 15 residues. Germline lookup yields CDR1 GTSNPN and CDR2 SVGIG (reference sequence). V trimming: 0 bases; J trimming: 3 bases; junction bases outside the gene matches: 5. The CDR3 spells CAWSVLTSGKETQYF. DNA of the CDR3: TGTGCCTGGAGTGTACTGACTAGCGGTAAAGAGACCCAGTACTTC.

This clonotype was observed a few times. CDR3 in amino acids: CASSSIAGGYTDTQYF. For the CDR3, the DNA is TGCGCCAGCAGCTCCATCGCGGGAGGGTACACAGATACGCAGTATTTT. J is TRBJ2-3 and V is TRBV5-1; 9 positions match TRBD2. The CDR3 is made up of 16 amino acids. CDR1 SGHRS and CDR2 YFSETQ come from the germline V gene. Unmatched junction bases numbered 7, after V lost 3 bases and J lost 2 bases. Filled out from reference TRBV5-1 and TRBJ2-3, the complete variable domain reads KAGVTQTPRYLIKTRGQQVTLSCSPISGHRSVSWYQQTPGQGLQFLFEYFSETQRNKGNFPGRFSGRQFSNSRSEMNVSTLELGDSALYLCASSSIAGGYTDTQYFGPGTRLTVL.

This clonotype was detected ten times or more. The genes are TRBV5-1 and TRBJ2-7, with D possibly matching TRBD1 (6 bases). The CDR3 totals 14 residues. Trimming stripped 4 bases from V and 2 bases from J, with 13 bases between. The germline CDR1 and CDR2 sequences are SGHRS and YFSETQ. The CDR3, as DNA: TGCGCCAGCAGCATCACAGGGAAGGCCTACGAGCAGTACTTC. Protein sequence: CASSITGKAYEQYF.

This clonotype appeared a few times. The chain uses TRBV19 and TRBJ2-7; TRBD1 might be the D (5 bases). CDR1 is LNHDA, CDR2 SQIVND, per germline (reference sequence). V dropped 10 bases and J dropped 3 bases, with 19 bases sitting between them. This CDR3 spans 14 amino acids. CDR3 nucleotides: TGTGCCACCCACCGGGCAGGGCGTTTCTACGAGCAGTACTTC. Amino acid sequence: CATHRAGRFYEQYF.

This clonotype has a count of ten or more. The chain combines TRBV7-3 with TRBJ2-1; a weak D match, TRBD2 (6 bases). The germline V gene has CDR1 SGHTA and CDR2 FQGTGA. The V end lost 5 bases, the J end lost 3 bases, and 14 bases lay between the germline ends. CDR3 length equals 15 residues. The CDR3 is CASSPTPGVYNEQFF. CDR3 nucleotides: TGTGCCAGCAGCCCGACACCGGGAGTCTACAATGAGCAGTTCTTC.

The rearrangement uses TRBV7-6 and TRBJ2-7; 12 bases are a match to TRBD2. The germline CDR1 and CDR2 sequences are SGHVS and FNYEAQ. The CDR3 has 18 amino acids. The junction had 16 bases not matched to a gene; V was cut back by 4 bases and J by 6 bases. This chain's CDR3 is CASSSGLAGSPILAEQYF. In DNA, the CDR3 is TGTGCCAGCAGCTCCGGACTAGCGGGGTCACCGATCCTCGCCGAGCAGTACTTC.

This clonotype came up many times. The CDR3 nucleotides are TGTGCCAGCAGTTTCCGGGACAGGCCCTATGGCTACACCTTC. Its protein is CASSFRDRPYGYTF. This chain connects TRBV28 to TRBJ1-2, with TRBD1 identical over 8 bases. Germline-derived CDR1 and CDR2 are MDHEN and SYDVKM. J lost 4 bases, V lost 3 bases, and 4 bases had no gene match. The CDR3 extends over 14 amino acids.

This clonotype was seen many times. The chain links TRBV5-1 to TRBJ2-7; D is possibly TRBD1 or TRBD2 (5 bases each). Germline V gives CDR1 SGHRS, CDR2 YFSETQ. V gave up 2 bases and J gave up 3 bases, with 12 bases separating them. CDR3 length equals 14 residues. The CDR3 loop is CASSFGGLSYEQYF. The CDR3 DNA is TGCGCCAGCAGCTTTGGGGGTCTTAGCTACGAGCAGTACTTC.

The sample holds many counts of this clonotype. The rearrangement joins TRBV27 to TRBJ2-1; 7 positions agree with TRBD2. Germline trimming cut 7 bases from V and 0 bases from J; bases unmatched to any gene: 18. Looked up from germline, CDR1 is MNHEY and CDR2 is SMNVEV (reference sequence). The CDR3 consists of 19 residues. The CDR3 sequence: CASIRSGRLPSSSYNEQFF. Written as DNA, the CDR3 is TGTGCCAGCATCCGTAGCGGGCGTCTGCCTTCAAGCTCCTACAATGAGCAGTTCTTC.

This clonotype was seen more than once but under ten times. This rearrangement joins TRBV11-2 to TRBJ2-5; a weak D match, TRBD1 (5 bases). Trimming left V 0 bases short and J 7 bases short, with 9 bases between. Per the germline V gene, CDR1 is SGHAT and CDR2 is FQNNGV. The CDR3 length is 13 residues. As DNA, the CDR3 is TGTGCCAGCAGCTTAGAGTCTAGGGGGACCCAGTACTTC. Translating gives CASSLESRGTQYF.

V usage is TRBV5-1 and J usage is TRBJ2-7, with a weak D call TRBD2 (6 bases). The CDR3 extends over 13 amino acids. V lost 4 bases and J 2 bases, leaving 10 bases between the germline ends. Germline CDR1 SGHRS, CDR2 YFSETQ. The chain's CDR3 is CASSGTGPYEQYF. The CDR3 coding sequence is TGCGCCAGCAGCGGGACTGGCCCCTACGAGCAGTACTTC. Combining the CDR3 with reference TRBV5-1 and TRBJ2-7 gives the whole variable domain KAGVTQTPRYLIKTRGQQVTLSCSPISGHRSVSWYQQTPGQGLQFLFEYFSETQRNKGNFPGRFSGRQFSNSRSEMNVSTLELGDSALYLCASSGTGPYEQYFGPGTRLTVT.

This clonotype was observed many times. This sequence joins TRBV7-9 and TRBJ2-7; D is possibly TRBD1 or TRBD2 (5 bases each). V lost 4 bases, J lost 1 base, and 17 bases lay in between. The CDR3 runs to 16 residues. Germline V CDR1 and CDR2: SEHNR, FQNEAQ (reference sequence). The CDR3 is CASSSARDEWSYEQYF. Here the CDR3 DNA reads TGTGCCAGCAGCTCAGCCAGGGACGAGTGGTCCTACGAGCAGTACTTC.

This clonotype was seen repeatedly, ten times or more. V usage is TRBV11-2 and J usage is TRBJ2-3, with D tentatively TRBD1 (5 bases). Germline assignment: CDR1 SGHAT and CDR2 FQNNGV. Trimming shortened V by 7 bases and J by 4 bases, and 21 bases separated the two germline ends. This CDR3 spans 16 amino acids. CDR3 bases: TGTGCCAGCACCACCCCCACAGGCGTGGCCGCAGATACGCAGTATTTT. This sequence encodes CASTTPTGVAADTQYF.

This clonotype came up many times. The V gene is TRBV20-1, the J gene TRBJ2-7; 7 positions match TRBD2. The CDR3 totals 14 residues. V lost 0 bases and J lost 4; bases outside the gene matches: 6. Germline assignment: CDR1 DFQATT and CDR2 SNEGSKA (reference sequence). CDR3: CSARDVQRGYEQYF. The CDR3 DNA sequence: TGCAGTGCTAGAGATGTCCAGCGGGGTTACGAGCAGTACTTC.

This clonotype occurred many times. The CDR3 nucleotides are TGTGCTAGTGTCACCCGGACTAGCCTGAGCTCCTACAATGAGCAGTTCTTC. Translating gives CASVTRTSLSSYNEQFF. The gene calls are TRBV12-5 and TRBJ2-1; 8 nucleotides agree with TRBD2. This CDR3 is 17 amino acids long. Germline-derived CDR1 and CDR2 are LGHNT and FRNRAP. V dropped 7 bases and J dropped 0; count of bases not matched to a gene: 11. The full variable domain, with the rest looked up from reference TRBV12-5 and TRBJ2-1, is DARVTQTPRHKVTEMGQEVTMRCQPILGHNTVFWYRQTMMQGLELLAYFRNRAPLDDSGMPKDRFSAEMPDATLATLKIQPSEPRDSAVYFCASVTRTSLSSYNEQFFGPGTRLTVL.

The rearrangement links TRBV21-1 to TRBJ1-2; no check of the table's D call, TRBD1, against the DNA was made. TRBV21-1 is listed as a pseudogene. The CDR3 is 15 residues long. Here the CDR3 DNA reads TGTGCCAGCAGTCTACAGCAACAGGGGGACTATGGCTACACCTTC. Encoded protein: CASSLQQQGDYGYTF.

This clonotype was seen ten or more times. This chain links TRBV12-3 or TRBV12-4 with TRBJ1-1, with a possible D match to TRBD1 (6 bases). V was cut by 8 bases and J by 1 base, with 11 bases left in between. The CDR3 covers 13 residues. DNA for the CDR3: TGTGCCAGCGCCTTACAGGGGAACACTGAAGCTTTCTTT. Residues: CASALQGNTEAFF.

The chain combines TRBV7-3 with TRBJ2-3, with 13 bases matching TRBD2. Looked up from germline, CDR1 is SGHTA and CDR2 is FQGTGA. The trim removed 6 bases at V and 4 bases at J, leaving 19 bases unmatched. The CDR3 consists of 20 residues. CDR3 residues: CASSLFPGLAGDGYADTQYF. The CDR3 DNA reads TGTGCCAGCAGTCTCTTCCCCGGACTAGCGGGAGATGGCTACGCAGATACGCAGTATTTT.

V is TRBV5-1 and J is TRBJ1-3, with D tentatively TRBD1 (5 bases). Trimming took off 4 bases at V and 2 bases at J, with 10 bases between the two ends. The germline V gene has CDR1 SGHRS and CDR2 YFSETQ. The CDR3 is made up of 14 amino acids. This CDR3 reads CASSVDTPGNTIYF. In DNA form, the CDR3 reads TGCGCCAGCAGCGTGGACACTCCTGGAAACACCATATATTTT.

This clonotype was found many times. At one end, the junction sequence differs from germline, possibly due to a read error. The CDR3 DNA sequence: TGTGCCAGCAGCTCAGGACTCGACAGAGATTTT. This translates into CASSSGLDRDF. J is TRBJ2-3 and V is TRBV7-9; D is perhaps TRBD1 or TRBD2 (5 bases each). This CDR3 is 11 amino acids long. CDR1 and CDR2 from the germline V gene are SEHNR and FQNEAQ (reference sequence).

This clonotype was seen ten or more times. The genes are TRBV18 and TRBJ1-5; unclear D gene. This CDR3 has 15 amino acids. V lost 4 bases to trimming and J lost 3 bases, with 13 bases between them. Germline V gene lookup returns CDR1 KGHSH and CDR2 LQKENI. The CDR3 sequence: CASSRGQVPNQPQHF. CDR3 bases: TGTGCCAGCTCACGGGGTCAAGTTCCCAATCAGCCCCAGCATTTT.

CDR3 amino acids: CASSQAPKETQYF. CDR3 bases: TGTGCCAGCAGCCAAGCACCCAAAGAGACCCAGTACTTC. The V and J genes are TRBV3-1 and TRBJ2-5; D call uncertain. V was clipped by 1 base and J by 3 bases, with 6 bases between them. Germline CDR1 and CDR2: LGHDT and YNNKEL (reference sequence). This CDR3 is built from 13 residues.

This clonotype was detected only a few times. The chain employs TRBV7-2 and TRBJ2-7, with D possibly called TRBD1 or TRBD2 (5 bases each). Germline assignment: CDR1 SGHTA and CDR2 FQGNSA. V was pared by 3 bases and J by 6 bases, with 15 bases between. This CDR3 is 14 amino acids long. CDR3 region: CASSFTGARSEQYF. The CDR3 DNA is TGTGCCAGCAGCTTTACCGGGGCTCGGAGCGAGCAGTACTTC.

This clonotype was seen many times. The genes are TRBV27 and TRBJ2-6; perhaps TRBD2 as D (6 bases). Germline CDR1 MNHEY, CDR2 SMNVEV (reference sequence). V was pared by 1 base and J by 0 bases, with 7 bases between. This CDR3 contains 16 residues. The CDR3 reads CASSLWRGSGANVLTF. The CDR3, as DNA: TGTGCCAGCAGTTTATGGAGGGGCTCTGGGGCCAACGTCCTGACTTTC.